The next 7 T cell receptor beta chains were all read from a single sample in a study of response to subunit inactivated influenza vaccine. A single record per CDR3 protein comes from TCRdb applying MiXCR to the RT-PCR reads. Of under 200,000 distinct CDR3 sequences in the sample, about a tenth are singletons; the top ten hold around 12%. Sequencing was performed on non-naive T cells sorted from PBMCs, taken about 40 days after vaccination. The source is a man aged 50 to 60 who received an inactivated influenza vaccine.

This chain connects TRBV10-3 to TRBJ1-6, with 7 bases that match TRBD1. This CDR3 region has 15 residues. V lost 8 bases to trimming and J lost 7 bases; unmatched junction nucleotides: 11. Germline V gene sequence: CDR1 ENHRY, CDR2 SYGVKD. The CDR3 here is CAIGRGLLENSPLHF. CDR3 in DNA: TGTGCCATCGGTAGGGGGCTATTGGAGAATTCACCCCTCCACTTT.

This clonotype came up a few times. The V gene is TRBV5-5, the J gene TRBJ1-2, with TRBD1 matching 7 bases. CDR1 is SGHKS, CDR2 YYEKEE, per germline (reference sequence). The V gene end was trimmed by 4 bases and the J gene end by 3 bases; junction bases not matched to a gene: 6. The CDR3 runs to 14 residues. CDR3 in DNA: TGTGCCAGCAGCATCCGACAGGGCGACTATGGCTACACCTTC. Encoded protein: CASSIRQGDYGYTF.

This clonotype was found many times. V usage is TRBV5-1 and J usage is TRBJ2-3; tentatively, D is TRBD1 (5 bases). V was cut by 2 bases and J by 0 bases, with 22 bases left in between. The CDR3 runs to 19 residues. The germline V gene has CDR1 SGHRS and CDR2 YFSETQ. The CDR3 protein is CASSFARQGRFVSTDTQYF. Here the CDR3 DNA reads TGCGCCAGCAGCTTCGCGCGCCAGGGAAGGTTTGTCAGCACAGATACGCAGTATTTT.

The chain recombines TRBV15 with TRBJ1-5; possibly TRBD1 for D (6 bases). CDR1 is LNHNV, CDR2 YYDKDF, per germline (reference sequence). The ends were cut back, 1 base at V and 3 bases at J, with 7 bases in the middle. The CDR3 spans 14 residues. In nucleotides, the CDR3 is TGTGCCACCAGCAGAGGGGGACACAATCAGCCCCAGCATTTT. Its translation is CATSRGGHNQPQHF.

This clonotype was seen many times. The chain employs TRBV20-1 and TRBJ2-1; tentative D call: TRBD1 (6 bases). This CDR3 is built from 17 residues. Per the germline V gene, CDR1 is DFQATT and CDR2 is SNEGSKA (reference sequence). The ends were cut back, 0 bases at V and 1 base at J, with 16 bases in the middle. The CDR3 spells CSARDPGTTGSYNEQFF. The DNA of the CDR3 is TGCAGTGCTAGAGATCCTGGGACAACAGGTTCCTACAATGAGCAGTTCTTC.

This clonotype was picked up many times. The chain is built from TRBV4-2 and TRBJ2-4, with TRBD2 matching over 8 bases. V trimming: 4 bases; J trimming: 7 bases; junction bases outside the gene matches: 9. In germline, CDR1 is LGHNA, CDR2 YNFKEQ. The CDR3 has 15 residues. CDR3 DNA: TGTGCCAGCAGCCGCCCTGCGGGGGGCGGGAACATTCAGTACTTC. Translated: CASSRPAGGGNIQYF.

The rearrangement uses TRBV6-1 and TRBJ1-2, with no clear D. The V gene lost 6 bases and the J gene lost 0 bases, with 8 bases spanning the gap. There are 13 residues in the CDR3. Germline lookup yields CDR1 MNHNS and CDR2 SASEGT. The CDR3 is CASSVGTNYGYTF. CDR3 coding DNA: TGTGCCAGCAGCGTAGGGACTAACTATGGCTACACCTTC.